This TCR beta chain was recovered during a study of blood T cell repertoires in COVID-19. Study-level background: Specimens from acute and convalescent COVID-19 originated in the United States, Italy and Spain.

The V gene's germline CDR1 is SGHVS and CDR2 FQNEAQ. The CDR3 contains 14 residues. J lost 6 bases, V lost 7 bases, and 7 bases had no gene match. This clone was seen a handful of times. Authors' processing steps: Estimation of nucleated cell counts was performed using reference gene primer amplification. The data were produced by immunoSEQ multiplex PCR, yet TCRdb's version contains in-frame clones alone and is incomplete. The DNA gave D and trimming, while V, J and clone size come from that table. The table shows fewer than 45,000 clones, with about 80% occurring only once. The sequencing input was peripheral blood. The source of this sequence is a man aged 65 to 79 with acute or convalescent COVID-19. The chain uses TRBV7-8 and TRBJ1-5, with 9 bases that match TRBD1. In DNA, the CDR3 is TGTGCCAGCACCCGGACAGGGGTCGGTCAGCCCCAGCATTTT. Protein product: CASTRTGVGQPQHF.